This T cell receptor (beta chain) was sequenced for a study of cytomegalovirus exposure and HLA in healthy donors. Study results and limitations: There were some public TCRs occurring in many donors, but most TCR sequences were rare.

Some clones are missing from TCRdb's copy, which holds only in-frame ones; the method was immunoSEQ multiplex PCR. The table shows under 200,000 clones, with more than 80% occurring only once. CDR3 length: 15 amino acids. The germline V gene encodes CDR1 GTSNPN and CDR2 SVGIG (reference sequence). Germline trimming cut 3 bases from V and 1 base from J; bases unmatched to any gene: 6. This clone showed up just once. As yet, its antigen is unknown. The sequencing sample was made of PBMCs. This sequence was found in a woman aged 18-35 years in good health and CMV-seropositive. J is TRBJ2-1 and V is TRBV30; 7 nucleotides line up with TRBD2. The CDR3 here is CAWRREGLSYNEQFF. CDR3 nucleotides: TGTGCCTGGAGGAGGGAGGGGTTGTCCTACAATGAGCAGTTCTTC.